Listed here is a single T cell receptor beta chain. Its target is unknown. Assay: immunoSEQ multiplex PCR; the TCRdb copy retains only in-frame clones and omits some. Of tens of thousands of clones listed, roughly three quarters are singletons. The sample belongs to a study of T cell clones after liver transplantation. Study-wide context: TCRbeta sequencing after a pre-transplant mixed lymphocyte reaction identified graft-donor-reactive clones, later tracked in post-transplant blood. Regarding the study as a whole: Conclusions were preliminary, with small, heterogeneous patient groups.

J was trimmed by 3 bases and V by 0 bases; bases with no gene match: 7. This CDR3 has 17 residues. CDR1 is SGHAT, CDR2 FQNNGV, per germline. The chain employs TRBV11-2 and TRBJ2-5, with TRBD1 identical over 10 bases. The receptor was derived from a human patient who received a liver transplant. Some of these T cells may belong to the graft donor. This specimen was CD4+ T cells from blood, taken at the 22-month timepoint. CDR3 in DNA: TGTGCCAGCAGCTTAGAGGGAGGACAGGGGGGAAAAGAGACCCAGTACTTC. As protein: CASSLEGGQGGKETQYF.